This TCR beta chain was found in a study of human T cells and chemical hapten exposure. This clonotype has more than one count but fewer than ten. Its antigen is still unknown. TCRdb passed the RACE reads through MiXCR, listing each CDR3 protein once. The sample holds approximately 400,000 distinct CDR3 sequences, around 5.5% seen once. This CDR3 comprises 16 residues. Trimming removed 0 bases from V and 1 base from J, with 14 bases in between. Germline CDR1 is SGHDT and CDR2 is YYEEEE. Study-wide results and caveats: Alopecia affected the donors, so their immune response may differ from healthy people's.

Stated time point: pre-sensitization, week 0. The sample's treatment: therapeutic diphenylcyclopropenone sensitization with weekly scalp DPC. Patches went on only after blood had been drawn each time. The specimen was whole blood, collected in connection with sensitization to the hapten diphenylcyclopropenone (DPC). This receptor was taken from a woman in her forties or fifties with alopecia areata. Some clones in this sample may be carry-over from other donors' samples. The chain joins TRBV5-6 to TRBJ2-7; TRBD2 is a possible D gene (6 bases). The CDR3, as DNA: TGTGCCAGCAGCTTGGGTCCCGCGCGGGGTTCCTACGAGCAGTACTTC. It specifies CASSLGPARGSYEQYF. The whole variable domain, remainder taken from reference TRBV5-6 and TRBJ2-7, is DAGVTQSPTHLIKTRGQQVTLRCSPKSGHDTVSWYQQALGQGPQFIFQYYEEEERQRGNFPDRFSGHQFPNYSSELNVNALLLGDSALYLCASSLGPARGSYEQYFGPGTRLTVT.